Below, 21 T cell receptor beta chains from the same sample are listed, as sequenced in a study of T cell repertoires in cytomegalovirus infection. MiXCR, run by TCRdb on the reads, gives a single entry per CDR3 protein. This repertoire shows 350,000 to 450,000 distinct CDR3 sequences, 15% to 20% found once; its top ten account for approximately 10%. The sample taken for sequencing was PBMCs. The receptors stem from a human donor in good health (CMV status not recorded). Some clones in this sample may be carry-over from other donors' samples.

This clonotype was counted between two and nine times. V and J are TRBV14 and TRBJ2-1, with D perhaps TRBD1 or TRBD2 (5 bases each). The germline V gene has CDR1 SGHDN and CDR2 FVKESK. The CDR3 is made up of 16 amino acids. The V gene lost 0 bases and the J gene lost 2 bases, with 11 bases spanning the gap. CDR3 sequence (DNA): TGTGCCAGCAGCCAAGATCTTGTGGGACCCTACAATGAGCAGTTCTTC. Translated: CASSQDLVGPYNEQFF.

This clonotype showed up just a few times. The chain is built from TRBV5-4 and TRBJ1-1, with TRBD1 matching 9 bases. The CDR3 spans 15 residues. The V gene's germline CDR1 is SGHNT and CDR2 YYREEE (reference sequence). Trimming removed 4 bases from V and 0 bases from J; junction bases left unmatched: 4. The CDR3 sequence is CASSTGQGMNTEAFF. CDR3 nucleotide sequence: TGTGCCAGCAGCACGGGACAGGGTATGAACACTGAAGCTTTCTTT.

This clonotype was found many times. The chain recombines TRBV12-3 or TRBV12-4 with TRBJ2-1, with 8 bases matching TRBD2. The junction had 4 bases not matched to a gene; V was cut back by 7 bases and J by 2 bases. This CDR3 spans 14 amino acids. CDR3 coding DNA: TGTGCCAGCACCGCGGGAGGACCCTACAATGAGCAGTTCTTC. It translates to CASTAGGPYNEQFF.

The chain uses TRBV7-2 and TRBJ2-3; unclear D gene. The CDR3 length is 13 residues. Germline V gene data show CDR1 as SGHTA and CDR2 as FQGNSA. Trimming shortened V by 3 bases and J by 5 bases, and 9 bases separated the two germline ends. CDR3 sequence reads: CASSLILGDTQYF. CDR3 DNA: TGTGCCAGCAGCTTGATTTTGGGAGATACGCAGTATTTT.

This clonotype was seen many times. The chain's CDR3 is CASSLDWGRPETQYF. The CDR3 DNA reads TGTGCCAGCAGCTTAGATTGGGGACGTCCGGAGACCCAGTACTTC. The chain links TRBV7-2 to TRBJ2-5, with D perhaps being TRBD1 or TRBD2 (5 bases each). The germline CDR1 and CDR2 sequences are SGHTA and FQGNSA. Trimming stripped 1 base from V and 5 bases from J, with 14 bases between. This CDR3 has 15 residues. The variable domain in full, with the rest retrieved from reference TRBV7-2 and TRBJ2-5, is GAGVSQSPSNKVTEKGKDVELRCDPISGHTALYWYRQSLGQGLEFLIYFQGNSAPDKSGLPSDRFSAERTGGSVSTLTIQRTQQEDSAVYLCASSLDWGRPETQYFGPGTRLLVL.

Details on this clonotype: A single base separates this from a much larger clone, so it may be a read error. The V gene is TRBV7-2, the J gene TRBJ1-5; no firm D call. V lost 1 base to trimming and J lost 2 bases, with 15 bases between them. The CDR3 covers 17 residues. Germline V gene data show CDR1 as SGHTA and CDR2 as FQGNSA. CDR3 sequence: CASSLGSRLVGNQPQHF. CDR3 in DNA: TGTGCCAGCAGCTTAGGGAGTCGGCTCGTGGGCAATCAGCCCCAGCATTTT.

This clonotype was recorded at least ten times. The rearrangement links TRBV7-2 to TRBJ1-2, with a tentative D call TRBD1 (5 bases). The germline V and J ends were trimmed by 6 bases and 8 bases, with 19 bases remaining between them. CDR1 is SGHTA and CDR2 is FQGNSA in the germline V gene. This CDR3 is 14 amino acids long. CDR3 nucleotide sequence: TGTGCCAGCAGTTCGACAGCCCCTGGGGAAGGCTACACCTTC. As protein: CASSSTAPGEGYTF.

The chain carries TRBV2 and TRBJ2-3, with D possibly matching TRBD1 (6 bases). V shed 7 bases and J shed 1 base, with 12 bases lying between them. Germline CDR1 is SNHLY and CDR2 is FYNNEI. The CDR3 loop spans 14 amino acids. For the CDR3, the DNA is TGTGCCAGCACTGACAGGCGGCGCACAGATACGCAGTATTTT. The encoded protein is CASTDRRRTDTQYF.

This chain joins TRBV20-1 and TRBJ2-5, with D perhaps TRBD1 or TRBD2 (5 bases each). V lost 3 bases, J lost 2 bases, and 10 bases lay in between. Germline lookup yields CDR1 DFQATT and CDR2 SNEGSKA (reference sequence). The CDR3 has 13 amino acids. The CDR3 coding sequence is TGCAGTGCTAGTGGGACGGGACAAGAGACCCAGTACTTC. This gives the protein CSASGTGQETQYF.

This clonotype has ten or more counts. This CDR3 reads CASSAPGRMSHNEQFF. CDR3 DNA: TGTGCCAGCAGCGCCCCGGGCCGCATGTCCCACAATGAGCAGTTCTTC. The chain recombines TRBV7-6 with TRBJ2-1, with unresolved D. Deletions cut 5 bases from V and 5 bases from J, with 19 bases between. Germline values: CDR1 SGHVS, CDR2 FNYEAQ. This CDR3 is 16 amino acids long.

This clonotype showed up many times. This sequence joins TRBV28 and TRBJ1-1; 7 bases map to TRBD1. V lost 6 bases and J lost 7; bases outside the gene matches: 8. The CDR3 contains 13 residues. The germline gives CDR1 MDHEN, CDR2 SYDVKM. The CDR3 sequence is CASRPTGINEAFF. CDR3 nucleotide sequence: TGTGCCAGCAGACCGACAGGGATAAATGAAGCTTTCTTT.

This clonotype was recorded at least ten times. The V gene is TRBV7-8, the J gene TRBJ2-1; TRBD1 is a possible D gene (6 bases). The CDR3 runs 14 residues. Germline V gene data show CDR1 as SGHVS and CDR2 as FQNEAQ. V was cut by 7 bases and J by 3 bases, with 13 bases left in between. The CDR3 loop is CASTSEGVYNEQFF. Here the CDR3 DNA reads TGTGCCAGCACGTCCGAGGGGGTCTACAATGAGCAGTTCTTC. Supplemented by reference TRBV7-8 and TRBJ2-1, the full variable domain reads GAGVSQSPRYKVAKRGQDVALRCDPISGHVSLFWYQQALGQGPEFLTYFQNEAQLDKSGLPSDRFFAERPEGSVSTLKIQRTQQEDSAVYLCASTSEGVYNEQFFGPGTRLTVL.

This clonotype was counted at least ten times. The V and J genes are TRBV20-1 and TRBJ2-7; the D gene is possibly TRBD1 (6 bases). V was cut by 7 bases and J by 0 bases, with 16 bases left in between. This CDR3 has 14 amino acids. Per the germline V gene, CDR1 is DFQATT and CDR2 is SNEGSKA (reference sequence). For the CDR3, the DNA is TGCAGTGGTAAACGGGACACGAACTCCTACGAGCAGTACTTC. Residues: CSGKRDTNSYEQYF.

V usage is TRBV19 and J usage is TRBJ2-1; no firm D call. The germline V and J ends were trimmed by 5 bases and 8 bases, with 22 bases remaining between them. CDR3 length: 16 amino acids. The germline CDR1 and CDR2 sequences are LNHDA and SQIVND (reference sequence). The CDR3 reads CASSPDSLQTGYEQFF. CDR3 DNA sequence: TGTGCCAGTAGTCCCGATTCGCTTCAGACTGGTTATGAGCAGTTCTTC.

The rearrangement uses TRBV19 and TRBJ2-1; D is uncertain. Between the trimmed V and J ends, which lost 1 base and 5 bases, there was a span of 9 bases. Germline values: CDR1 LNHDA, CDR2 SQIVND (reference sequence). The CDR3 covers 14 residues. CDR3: CASSIGVPNNEQFF. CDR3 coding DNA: TGTGCCAGTAGTATAGGTGTACCTAACAATGAGCAGTTCTTC.

CDR3 protein: CASSLAGVVAEQYF. The CDR3 DNA reads as TGTGCCAGTAGTTTAGCGGGAGTCGTTGCCGAGCAGTACTTC. This chain connects TRBV19 to TRBJ2-7; 9 bases fit TRBD2. The CDR3 is 14 amino acids. V was pared by 5 bases and J by 6 bases, with 8 bases of the junction left unmatched. Looked up from germline, CDR1 is LNHDA and CDR2 is SQIVND (reference sequence).

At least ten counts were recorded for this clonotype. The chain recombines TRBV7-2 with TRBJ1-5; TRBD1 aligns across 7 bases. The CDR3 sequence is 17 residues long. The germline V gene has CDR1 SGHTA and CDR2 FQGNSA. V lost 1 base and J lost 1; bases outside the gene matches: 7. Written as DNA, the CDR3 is TGTGCCAGCAGCTTAGGGGGGACAGTTTCAAGCAATCAGCCCCAGCATTTT. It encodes CASSLGGTVSSNQPQHF.

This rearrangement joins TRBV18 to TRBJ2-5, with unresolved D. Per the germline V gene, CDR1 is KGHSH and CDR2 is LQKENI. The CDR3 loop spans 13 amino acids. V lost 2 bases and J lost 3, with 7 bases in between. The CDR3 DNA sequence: TGTGCCAGCTCACCATATGAGGAAGAGACCCAGTACTTC. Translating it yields CASSPYEEETQYF.

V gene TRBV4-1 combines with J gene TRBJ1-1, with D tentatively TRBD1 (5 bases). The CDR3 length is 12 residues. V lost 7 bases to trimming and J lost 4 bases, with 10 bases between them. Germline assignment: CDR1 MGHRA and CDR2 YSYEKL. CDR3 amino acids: CASTGQGTEAFF. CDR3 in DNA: TGCGCCAGCACCGGGCAGGGCACTGAAGCTTTCTTT.

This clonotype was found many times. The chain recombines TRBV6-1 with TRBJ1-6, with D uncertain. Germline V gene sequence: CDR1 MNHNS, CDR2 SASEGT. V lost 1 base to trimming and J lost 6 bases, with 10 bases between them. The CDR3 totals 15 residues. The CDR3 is CASSEVQGANSPLHF. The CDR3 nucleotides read TGTGCCAGCAGTGAAGTTCAAGGCGCTAATTCACCCCTCCACTTT.

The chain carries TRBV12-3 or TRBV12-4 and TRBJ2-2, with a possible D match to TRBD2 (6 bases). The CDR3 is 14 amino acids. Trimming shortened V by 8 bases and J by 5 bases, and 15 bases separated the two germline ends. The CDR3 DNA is TGTGCCAGCTCCTACGTTGGAGGGACCGGGGAGCTGTTTTTT. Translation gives CASSYVGGTGELFF.